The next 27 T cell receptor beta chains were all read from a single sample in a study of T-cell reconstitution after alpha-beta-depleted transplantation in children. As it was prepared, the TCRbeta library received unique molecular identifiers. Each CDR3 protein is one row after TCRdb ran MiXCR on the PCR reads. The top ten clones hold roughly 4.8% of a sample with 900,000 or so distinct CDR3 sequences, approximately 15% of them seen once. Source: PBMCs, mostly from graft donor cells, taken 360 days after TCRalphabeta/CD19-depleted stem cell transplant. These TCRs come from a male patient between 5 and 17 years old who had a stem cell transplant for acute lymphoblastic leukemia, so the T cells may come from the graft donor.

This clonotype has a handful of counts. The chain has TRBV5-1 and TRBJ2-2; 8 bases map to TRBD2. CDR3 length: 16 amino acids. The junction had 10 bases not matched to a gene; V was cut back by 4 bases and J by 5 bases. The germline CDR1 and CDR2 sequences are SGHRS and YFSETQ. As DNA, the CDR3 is TGCGCCAGCAGCGATTTCAGCGGGAGAGGAACCGGGGAGCTGTTTTTT. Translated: CASSDFSGRGTGELFF.

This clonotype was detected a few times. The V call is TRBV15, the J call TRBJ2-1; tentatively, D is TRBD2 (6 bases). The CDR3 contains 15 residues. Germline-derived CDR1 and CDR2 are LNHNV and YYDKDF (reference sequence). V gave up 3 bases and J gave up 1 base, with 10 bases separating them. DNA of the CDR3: TGTGCCACCAGCAGCATAGCGGTTTCCTACAATGAGCAGTTCTTC. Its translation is CATSSIAVSYNEQFF.

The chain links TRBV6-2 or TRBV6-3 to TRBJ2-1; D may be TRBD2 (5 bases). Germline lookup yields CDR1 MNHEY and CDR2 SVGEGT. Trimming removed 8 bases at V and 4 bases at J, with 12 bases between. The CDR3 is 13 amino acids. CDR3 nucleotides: TGTGCCAGCGGGTTAGCGCTGTACAATGAGCAGTTCTTC. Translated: CASGLALYNEQFF.

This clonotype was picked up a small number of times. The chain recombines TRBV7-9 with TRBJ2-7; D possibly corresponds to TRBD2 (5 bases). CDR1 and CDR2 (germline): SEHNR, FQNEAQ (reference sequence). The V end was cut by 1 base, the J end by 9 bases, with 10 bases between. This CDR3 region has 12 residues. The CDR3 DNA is TGTGCCAGCAGCTTAGAAGTAGCGAGGCAGTACTTC. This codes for CASSLEVARQYF.

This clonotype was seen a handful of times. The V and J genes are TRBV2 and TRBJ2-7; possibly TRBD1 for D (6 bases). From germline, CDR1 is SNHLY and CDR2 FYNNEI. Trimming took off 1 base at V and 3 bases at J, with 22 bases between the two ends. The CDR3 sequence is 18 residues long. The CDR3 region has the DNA TGTGCCAGCAGTGAAGGGGCTCTCAGGGGTGTCGTCCTCTACGAGCAGTACTTC. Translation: CASSEGALRGVVLYEQYF.

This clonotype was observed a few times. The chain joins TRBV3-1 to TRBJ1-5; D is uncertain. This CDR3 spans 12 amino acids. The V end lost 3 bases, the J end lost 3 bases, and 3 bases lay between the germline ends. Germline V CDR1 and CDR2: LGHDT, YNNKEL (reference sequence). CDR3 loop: CASSQTNQPQHF. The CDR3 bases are TGTGCCAGCAGCCAGACCAATCAGCCCCAGCATTTT.

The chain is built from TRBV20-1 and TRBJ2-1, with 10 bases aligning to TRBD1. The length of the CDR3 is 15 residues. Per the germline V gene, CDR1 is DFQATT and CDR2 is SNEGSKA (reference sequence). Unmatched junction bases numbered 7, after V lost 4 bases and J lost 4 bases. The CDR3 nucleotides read TGCAGTGCTACGCCGGGACAGGGGCGTTACAATGAGCAGTTCTTC. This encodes CSATPGQGRYNEQFF.

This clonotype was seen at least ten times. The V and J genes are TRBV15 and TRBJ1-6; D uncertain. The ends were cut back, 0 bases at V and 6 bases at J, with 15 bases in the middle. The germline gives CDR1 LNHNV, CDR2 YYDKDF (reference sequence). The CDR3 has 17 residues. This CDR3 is CATSRDAKGFRNSPLHF. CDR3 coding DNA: TGTGCCACCAGCAGAGATGCTAAAGGATTTCGTAATTCACCCCTCCACTTT.

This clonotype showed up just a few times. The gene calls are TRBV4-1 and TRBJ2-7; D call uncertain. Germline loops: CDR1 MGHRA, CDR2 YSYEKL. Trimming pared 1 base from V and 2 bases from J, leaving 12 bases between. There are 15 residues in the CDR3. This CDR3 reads CASSQVEQGAYEQYF. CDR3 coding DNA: TGCGCCAGCAGCCAAGTCGAGCAAGGAGCCTACGAGCAGTACTTC.

The CDR3 region has the DNA TGTGCCAGCAAATGGGTCGAGACCCAGTACTTC. Amino acids: CASKWVETQYF. The chain joins TRBV2 to TRBJ2-5; D not certain. Looked up from germline, CDR1 is SNHLY and CDR2 is FYNNEI. V shed 7 bases and J shed 5 bases, with 8 bases lying between them. There are 11 residues in the CDR3.

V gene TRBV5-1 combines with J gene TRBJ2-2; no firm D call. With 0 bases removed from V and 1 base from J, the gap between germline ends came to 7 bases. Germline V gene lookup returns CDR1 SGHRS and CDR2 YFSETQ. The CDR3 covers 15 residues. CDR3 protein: CASSLVVGNTGELFF. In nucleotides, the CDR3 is TGCGCCAGCAGCTTGGTTGTAGGGAACACCGGGGAGCTGTTTTTT.

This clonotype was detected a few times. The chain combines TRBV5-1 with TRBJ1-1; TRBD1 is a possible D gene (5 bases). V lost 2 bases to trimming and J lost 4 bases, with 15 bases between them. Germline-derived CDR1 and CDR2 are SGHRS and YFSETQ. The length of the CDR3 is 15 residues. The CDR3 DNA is TGCGCCAGCAGCTTAGGCAGATGGGGGTTCACTGAAGCTTTCTTT. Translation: CASSLGRWGFTEAFF.

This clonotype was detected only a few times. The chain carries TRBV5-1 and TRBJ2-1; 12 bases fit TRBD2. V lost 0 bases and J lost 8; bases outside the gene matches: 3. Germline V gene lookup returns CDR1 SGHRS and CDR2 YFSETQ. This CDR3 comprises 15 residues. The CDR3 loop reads CASSLDGLAGYEQFF. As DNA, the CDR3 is TGCGCCAGCAGCTTGGACGGACTAGCGGGATATGAGCAGTTCTTC.

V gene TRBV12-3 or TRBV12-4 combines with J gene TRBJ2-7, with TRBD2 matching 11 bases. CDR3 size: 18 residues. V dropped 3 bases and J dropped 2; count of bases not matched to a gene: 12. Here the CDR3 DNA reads TGTGCCAGCAGTTTTCTGCGGAGACTAGCGGGACGAACCTACGAGCAGTACTTC. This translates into CASSFLRRLAGRTYEQYF.

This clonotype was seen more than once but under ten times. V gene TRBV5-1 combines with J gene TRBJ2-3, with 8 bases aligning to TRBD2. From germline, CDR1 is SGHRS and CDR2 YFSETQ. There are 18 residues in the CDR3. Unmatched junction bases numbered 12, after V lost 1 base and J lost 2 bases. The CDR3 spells CASSLLVAGGPSTDTQYF. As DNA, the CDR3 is TGCGCCAGCAGCTTGTTAGTCGCGGGAGGCCCATCCACAGATACGCAGTATTTT.

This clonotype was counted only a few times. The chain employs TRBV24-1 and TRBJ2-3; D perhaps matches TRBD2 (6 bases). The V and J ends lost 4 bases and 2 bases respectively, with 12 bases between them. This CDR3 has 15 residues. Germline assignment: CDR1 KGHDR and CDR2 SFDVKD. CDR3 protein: CATSDSGLPTDTQYF. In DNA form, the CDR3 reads TGTGCCACCAGTGACTCGGGACTCCCCACAGATACGCAGTATTTT.

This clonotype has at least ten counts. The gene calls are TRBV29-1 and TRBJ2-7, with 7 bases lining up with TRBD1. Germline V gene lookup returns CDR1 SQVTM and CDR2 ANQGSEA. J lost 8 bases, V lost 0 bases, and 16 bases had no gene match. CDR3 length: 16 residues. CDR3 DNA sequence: TGCAGCGTTGAAGACACAGGGGCCACTGAGAACCTTAAGCAGTACTTC. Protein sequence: CSVEDTGATENLKQYF.

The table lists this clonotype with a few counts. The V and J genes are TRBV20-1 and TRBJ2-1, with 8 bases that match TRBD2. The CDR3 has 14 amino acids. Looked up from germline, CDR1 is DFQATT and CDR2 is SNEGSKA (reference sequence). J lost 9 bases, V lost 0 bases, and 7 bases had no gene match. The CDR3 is CSARELAGSVEQFF. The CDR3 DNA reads TGCAGTGCTAGAGAGCTAGCGGGCTCTGTTGAGCAGTTCTTC.

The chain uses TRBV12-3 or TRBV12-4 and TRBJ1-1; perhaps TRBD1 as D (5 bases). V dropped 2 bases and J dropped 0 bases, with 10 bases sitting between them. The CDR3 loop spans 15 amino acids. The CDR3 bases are TGTGCCAGCAGTTTAAAAACAGGTCTGAACACTGAAGCTTTCTTT. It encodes CASSLKTGLNTEAFF.

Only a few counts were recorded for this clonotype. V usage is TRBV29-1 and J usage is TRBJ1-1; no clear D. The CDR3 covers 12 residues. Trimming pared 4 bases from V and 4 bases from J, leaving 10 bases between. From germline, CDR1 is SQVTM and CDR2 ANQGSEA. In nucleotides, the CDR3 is TGCAGCGTTGCCCGGGATGGCACTGAAGCTTTCTTT. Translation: CSVARDGTEAFF.

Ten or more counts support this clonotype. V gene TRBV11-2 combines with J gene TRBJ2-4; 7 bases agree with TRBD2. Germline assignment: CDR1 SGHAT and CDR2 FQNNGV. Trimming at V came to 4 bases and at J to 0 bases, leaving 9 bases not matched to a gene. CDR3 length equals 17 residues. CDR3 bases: TGTGCCAGCAGCTCCGCCCTAGCGGATCTAGCCAAAAACATTCAGTACTTC. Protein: CASSSALADLAKNIQYF. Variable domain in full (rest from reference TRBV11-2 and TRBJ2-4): EAGVAQSPRYKIIEKRQSVAFWCNPISGHATLYWYQQILGQGPKLLIQFQNNGVVDDSQLPKDRFSAERLKGVDSTLKIQPAKLEDSAVYLCASSSALADLAKNIQYFGAGTRLSVL.

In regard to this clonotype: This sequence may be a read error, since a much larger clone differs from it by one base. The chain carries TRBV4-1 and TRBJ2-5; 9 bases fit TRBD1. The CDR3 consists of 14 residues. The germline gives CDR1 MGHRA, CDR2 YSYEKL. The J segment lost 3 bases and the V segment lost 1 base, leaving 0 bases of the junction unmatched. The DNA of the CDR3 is TGCGCCAGCAGCCAAGGGACAGGGGAAGAGACCCAGTACTTC. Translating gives CASSQGTGEETQYF.

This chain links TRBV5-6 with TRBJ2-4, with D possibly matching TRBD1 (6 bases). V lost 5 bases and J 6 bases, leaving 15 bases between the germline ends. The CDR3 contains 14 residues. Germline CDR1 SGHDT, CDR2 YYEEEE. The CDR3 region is CASRTQGLANIQYF. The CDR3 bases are TGTGCCAGCAGGACCCAGGGGTTAGCAAACATTCAGTACTTC.

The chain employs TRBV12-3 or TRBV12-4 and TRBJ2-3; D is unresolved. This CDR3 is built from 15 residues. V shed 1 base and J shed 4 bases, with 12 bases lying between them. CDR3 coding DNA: TGTGCCAGCAGTTTAGAGGGCGGATCGGCAGATACGCAGTATTTT. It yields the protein CASSLEGGSADTQYF.

CDR3 DNA: TGTGCCAGCAGCCCGGACAGGGATTACTATCAGCCCCAGCATTTT. Its translation: CASSPDRDYYQPQHF. This sequence joins TRBV12-3 or TRBV12-4 and TRBJ1-5, with 8 bases fitting TRBD1. The CDR3 is 15 amino acids. The ends lost 6 bases at V and 5 bases at J; junction bases unmatched: 9.

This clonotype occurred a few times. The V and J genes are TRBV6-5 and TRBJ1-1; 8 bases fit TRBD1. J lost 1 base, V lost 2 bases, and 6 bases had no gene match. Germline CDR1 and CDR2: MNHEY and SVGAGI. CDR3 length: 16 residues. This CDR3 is CASSYEGQGGNTEAFF. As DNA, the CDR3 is TGTGCCAGCAGTTACGAAGGACAGGGAGGGAACACTGAAGCTTTCTTT.

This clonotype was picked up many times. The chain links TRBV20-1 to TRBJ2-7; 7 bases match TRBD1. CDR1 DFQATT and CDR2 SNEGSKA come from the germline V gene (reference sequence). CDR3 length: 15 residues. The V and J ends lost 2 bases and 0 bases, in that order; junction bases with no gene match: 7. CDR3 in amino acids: CSARPGQRSSYEQYF. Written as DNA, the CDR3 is TGCAGTGCTAGACCGGGACAGAGAAGCTCCTACGAGCAGTACTTC.